The TCR beta chain described here comes from a study of blood T cells in healthy people across ages. The V end lost 8 bases, the J end lost 3 bases, and 23 bases lay between the germline ends. The CDR3 extends over 16 amino acids. Germline assignment: CDR1 MNHNS and CDR2 SASEGT. This clonotype came up a few times. Donation came from healthy Caucasian individuals in Russia who were aged 6 to 90. With a J-beta primer mix and a sample-barcoded 5' primer, a second PCR ran about 7 to 11 cycles. TCRdb analysed the 5' RACE reads with MiXCR anew, one entry per CDR3 protein. This sample has 980,000 or so distinct CDR3 sequences; under 50% occur once, and the top ten carry around an eighth.

This rearrangement joins TRBV6-1 to TRBJ2-7; maybe TRBD1 (8 bases). The receptor was derived from a man aged 25 to 40 in good health. The sample was blood. The chain's CDR3 is CASQGRGQGGNYEQYF. CDR3 sequence (DNA): TGTGCCAGCCAAGGGAGAGGACAGGGAGGGAACTACGAGCAGTACTTC.